Sequencing of this T cell receptor (beta chain) was carried out in a study of PD-1 blockade in classical Hodgkin lymphoma. Every patient was affected by relapse after autologous stem cell transplantation, while exposure to brentuximab vedotin was not uniform. Relapsed/refractory classical Hodgkin lymphoma patients had complete, partial or progressive responses. Concerning this clone itself: Antigen: not known.

The CDR3 covers 16 residues. Germline V lookup: CDR1 SNHLY, CDR2 FYNNEI. Between the trimmed V and J ends, which lost 1 base and 5 bases, there was a span of 17 bases. Whole-study results and caveats: Differences between repertoires have undefined causes, possibly disease activity or prior therapy. Complete responders had baseline diversity similar to newly diagnosed patients. At baseline, newly diagnosed patients reportedly showed less TCR diversity than healthy donors.

Only in-frame clones appear in the TCRdb table, and some are missing; sequencing was by immunoSEQ multiplex PCR. The sample lists approximately 60,000 clones, approximately 89% occurring once. The J gene is TRBJ2-5, the V gene TRBV2, with D perhaps TRBD2 (6 bases). This specimen was peripheral blood mononuclear cells (PBMCs), taken at baseline. The receptor's source is a human donor with classical Hodgkin lymphoma. The CDR3 reads CASSEGEWRVGETQYF. Here the CDR3 DNA reads TGTGCCAGCAGTGAAGGAGAGTGGAGGGTTGGGGAGACCCAGTACTTC.